These T cell receptor beta chains were read from a single sample in a study of blood T cell repertoires in COVID-19. Sequencing used immunoSEQ multiplex PCR; TCRdb keeps in-frame clones, though not all of them. The sample records about 120,000 clones, about four fifths being singletons. The sample taken for sequencing was peripheral blood. The receptor set was obtained from a human donor in a cohort sampled during active COVID-19. Each CDR3 is given with its conserved first and last residue. A D gene is named only where the DNA matches it firmly. A clone size is listed for some rows: how often the clone was seen (once, few, many), or a class if it is expanded.

size	J	D	V	CDR3	DNA
once	TRBJ2-5	-	TRBV2	CASSEARGGETQYF	TGTGCCAGCAGTGAAGCAAGGGGCGGAGAGACCCAGTACTTC
few	TRBJ2-5	TRBD1	TRBV5-5	CASSPLLPGQGAPTQETQYF	TGTGCCAGCAGCCCATTATTGCCGGGACAGGGGGCCCCCACGCAAGAGACCCAGTACTTC
-	TRBJ2-7	-	TRBV3-1/TRBV3-2	CASSLRHSYEQYF	TGTGCCAGCAGCCTTCGTCACAGCTACGAGCAGTACTTC
-	TRBJ2-3	-	TRBV7-9	CASSLARPLQDTQYF	TGTGCCAGCAGCTTAGCGAGGCCACTCCAAGATACGCAGTATTTT
-	TRBJ2-7	TRBD1	TRBV10-3	CATGQGKNEQYF	TGTGCCACCGGACAGGGGAAAAACGAGCAGTACTTC
-	TRBJ2-5	TRBD2	TRBV7-6	CASSSRLAGAETQYF	TGTGCCAGCAGCTCCCGACTAGCGGGGGCAGAGACCCAGTACTTC
-	TRBJ1-6	-	TRBV5-1	CASSPARGDSYNSPLHF	TGCGCCAGCAGCCCCGCTCGGGGGGACTCCTATAATTCACCCCTCCACTTT
-	TRBJ2-7	TRBD2	TRBV13	CASSPRGSGGSPYEQYF	TGTGCCAGCAGCCCCCGGGGTAGCGGGGGGTCCCCCTACGAGCAGTACTTC
-	TRBJ2-7	-	TRBV6-2/TRBV6-3	CASSSQGYEQYF	TGTGCCAGCAGTTCACAGGGCTACGAGCAGTACTTC
-	TRBJ2-3	TRBD1	TRBV5-1	CASRGQPLSQDTQYF	TGCGCCAGCAGGGGACAGCCACTTTCCCAAGATACGCAGTATTTT
-	TRBJ2-1	-	TRBV29-1	CSVERQTYNEQFF	TGCAGCGTTGAACGACAGACCTACAATGAGCAGTTCTTC
-	TRBJ2-7	TRBD1	TRBV6-5	CASRNPGQSYEQYF	TGTGCCAGCAGGAACCCGGGACAGAGCTACGAGCAGTACTTC
-	TRBJ2-5	-	TRBV7-9	CASSLIATYQETQYF	TGTGCCAGCAGCTTAATTGCTACCTACCAAGAGACCCAGTACTTC
-	TRBJ2-7	TRBD2	TRBV6-2/TRBV6-3	CASSYAQRGPSYEQYF	TGTGCCAGCAGTTACGCCCAGCGGGGGCCCTCCTACGAGCAGTACTTC
-	TRBJ1-3	-	TRBV6-5	CASNHGGPGSIYF	TGTGCCAGCAACCACGGGGGGCCCGGGAGCATATATTTT
-	TRBJ1-6	-	TRBV3-1/TRBV3-2	CASSQSRANSPLHF	TGTGCCAGCAGCCAAAGCAGGGCTAATTCACCCCTCCACTTT
once	TRBJ2-5	TRBD1	TRBV9	CASSPFTGGGLETQYF	TGTGCCAGCAGCCCTTTTACAGGGGGCGGTTTGGAGACCCAGTACTTC
few	TRBJ2-1	TRBD2	TRBV5-1	CASSPGLAVYNEQFF	TGCGCCAGCAGCCCGGGACTAGCGGTTTACAATGAGCAGTTCTTC
-	TRBJ1-1	-	TRBV10-2	CASSELVGGTEAFF	TGCGCCAGCAGTGAGTTAGTAGGGGGCACTGAAGCTTTCTTT
-	TRBJ2-1	TRBD2	TRBV7-9	CASSFRAGGFYNEQFF	TGTGCCAGCAGCTTCAGGGCGGGGGGGTTCTACAATGAGCAGTTCTTC
-	TRBJ1-6	-	TRBV19	CASSIGVSGSPLHF	TGTGCCAGTAGTATAGGGGTCTCGGGTTCACCCCTCCACTTT
once	TRBJ2-2	TRBD2	TRBV2	CASGKAGGNTGELFF	TGTGCCAGCGGGAAGGCGGGGGGGAACACCGGGGAGCTGTTTTTT
-	TRBJ2-1	-	TRBV18	CASSPGLASDEQFF	TGTGCCAGCTCACCTGGGCTAGCTTCTGATGAGCAGTTCTTC
once	TRBJ1-5	TRBD1	TRBV15	CATSRDNTGGRQPQHF	TGTGCCACCAGCAGAGATAACACAGGGGGGCGTCAGCCCCAGCATTTT
-	TRBJ2-1	TRBD2	TRBV7-2	CASSLSPTGSGGAGEQFF	TGTGCCAGCAGCTTATCCCCAACCGGGAGCGGGGGGGCTGGTGAGCAGTTCTTC
-	TRBJ1-2	-	TRBV3-1/TRBV3-2	CASSQAGTIYGYTF	TGTGCCAGCAGCCAAGCAGGGACAATCTATGGCTACACCTTC
once	TRBJ1-2	TRBD1	TRBV5-1	CASSIGQGIGYTF	TGCGCCAGCAGCATAGGACAGGGGATTGGCTACACCTTC
-	TRBJ1-2	TRBD1	TRBV10-1	CASSLGQGGDGYTF	TGCGCCAGCAGTCTTGGACAGGGAGGAGATGGCTACACCTTC
-	TRBJ1-2	-	TRBV18	CASSSTQGNYGYTF	TGTGCCAGCTCTTCAACCCAGGGAAACTATGGCTACACCTTC
-	TRBJ2-5	-	TRBV29-1	CSVPEEEETQYF	TGCAGCGTTCCAGAGGAGGAAGAGACCCAGTACTTC
-	TRBJ2-1	-	TRBV5-4	CASSSSLGRADEQFF	TGTGCCAGCAGCTCATCCCTCGGGCGGGCGGATGAGCAGTTCTTC
-	TRBJ2-5	-	TRBV9	CASSRTGTLQETQYF	TGTGCCAGCAGTAGGACCGGGACACTACAAGAGACCCAGTACTTC
-	TRBJ1-2	TRBD1	TRBV9	CASSIGTGAYGYTF	TGTGCCAGCAGCATCGGGACAGGGGCCTATGGCTACACCTTC
-	TRBJ2-4	TRBD1	TRBV6-2/TRBV6-3	CASSYGQGLNIQYF	TGTGCCAGCAGTTACGGACAGGGGTTAAACATTCAGTACTTC
-	TRBJ2-6	-	TRBV27	CASSLYPPGSGANVLTF	TGTGCCAGCAGTTTATACCCCCCAGGGTCTGGGGCCAACGTCCTGACTTTC
once	TRBJ2-1	TRBD2	TRBV5-1	CASSSLAGGPGEQFF	TGCGCCAGCAGCTCGCTAGCGGGGGGGCCCGGTGAGCAGTTCTTC